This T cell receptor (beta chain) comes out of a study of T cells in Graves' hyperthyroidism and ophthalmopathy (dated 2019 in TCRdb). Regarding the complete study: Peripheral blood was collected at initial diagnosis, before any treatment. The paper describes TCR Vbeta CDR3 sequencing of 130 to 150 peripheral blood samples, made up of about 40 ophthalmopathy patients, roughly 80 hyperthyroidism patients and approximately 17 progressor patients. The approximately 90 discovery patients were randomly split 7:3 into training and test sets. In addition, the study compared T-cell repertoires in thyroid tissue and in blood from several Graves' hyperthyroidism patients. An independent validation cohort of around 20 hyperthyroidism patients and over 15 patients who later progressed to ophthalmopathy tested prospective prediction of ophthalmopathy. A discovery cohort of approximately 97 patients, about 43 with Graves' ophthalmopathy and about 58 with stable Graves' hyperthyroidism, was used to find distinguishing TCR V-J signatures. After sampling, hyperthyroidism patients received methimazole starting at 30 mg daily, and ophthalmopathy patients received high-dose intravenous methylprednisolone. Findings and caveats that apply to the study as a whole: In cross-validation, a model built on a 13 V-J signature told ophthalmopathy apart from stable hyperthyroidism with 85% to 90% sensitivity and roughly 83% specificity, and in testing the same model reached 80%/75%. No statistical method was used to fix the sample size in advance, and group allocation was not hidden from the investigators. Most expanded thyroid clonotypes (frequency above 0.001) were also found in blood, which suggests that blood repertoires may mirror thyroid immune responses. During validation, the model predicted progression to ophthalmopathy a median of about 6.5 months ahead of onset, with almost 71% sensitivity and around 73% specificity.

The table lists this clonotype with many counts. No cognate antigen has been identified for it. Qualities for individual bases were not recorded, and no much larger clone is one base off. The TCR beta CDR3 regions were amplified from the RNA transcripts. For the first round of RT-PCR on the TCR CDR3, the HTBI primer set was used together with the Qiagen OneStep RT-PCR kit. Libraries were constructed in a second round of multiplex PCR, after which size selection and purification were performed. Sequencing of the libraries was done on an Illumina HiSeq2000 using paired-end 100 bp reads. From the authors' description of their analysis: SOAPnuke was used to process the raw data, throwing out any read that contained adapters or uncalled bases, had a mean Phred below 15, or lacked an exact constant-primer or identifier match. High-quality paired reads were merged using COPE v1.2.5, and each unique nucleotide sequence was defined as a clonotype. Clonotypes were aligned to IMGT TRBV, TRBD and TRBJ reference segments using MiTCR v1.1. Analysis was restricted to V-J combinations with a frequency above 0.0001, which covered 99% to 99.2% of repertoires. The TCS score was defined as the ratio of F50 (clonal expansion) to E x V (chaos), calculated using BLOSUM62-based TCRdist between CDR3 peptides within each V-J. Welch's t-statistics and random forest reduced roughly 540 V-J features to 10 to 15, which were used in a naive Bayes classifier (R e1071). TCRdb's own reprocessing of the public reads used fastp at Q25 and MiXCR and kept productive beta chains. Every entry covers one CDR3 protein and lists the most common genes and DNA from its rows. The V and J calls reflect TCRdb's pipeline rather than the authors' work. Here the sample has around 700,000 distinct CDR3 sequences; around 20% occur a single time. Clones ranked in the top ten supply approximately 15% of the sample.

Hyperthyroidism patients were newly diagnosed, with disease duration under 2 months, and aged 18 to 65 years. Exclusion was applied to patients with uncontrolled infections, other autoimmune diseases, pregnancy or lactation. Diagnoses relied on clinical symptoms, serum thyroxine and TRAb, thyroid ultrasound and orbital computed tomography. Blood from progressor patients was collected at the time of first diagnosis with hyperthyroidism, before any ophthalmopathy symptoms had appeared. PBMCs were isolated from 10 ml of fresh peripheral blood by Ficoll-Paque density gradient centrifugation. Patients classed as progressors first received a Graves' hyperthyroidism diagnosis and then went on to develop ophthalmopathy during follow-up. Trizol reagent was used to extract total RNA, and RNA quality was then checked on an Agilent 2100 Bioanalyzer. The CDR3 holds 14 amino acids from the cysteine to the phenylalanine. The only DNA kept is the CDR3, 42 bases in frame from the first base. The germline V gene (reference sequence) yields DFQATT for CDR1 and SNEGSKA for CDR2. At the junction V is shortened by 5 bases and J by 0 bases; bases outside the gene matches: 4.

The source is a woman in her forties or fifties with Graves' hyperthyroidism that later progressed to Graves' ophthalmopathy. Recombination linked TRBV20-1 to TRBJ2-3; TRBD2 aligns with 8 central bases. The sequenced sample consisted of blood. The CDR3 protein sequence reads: CSAEWTSSTDTQYF. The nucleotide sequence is TGCAGTGCTGAGTGGACTAGCAGCACAGATACGCAGTATTTT.